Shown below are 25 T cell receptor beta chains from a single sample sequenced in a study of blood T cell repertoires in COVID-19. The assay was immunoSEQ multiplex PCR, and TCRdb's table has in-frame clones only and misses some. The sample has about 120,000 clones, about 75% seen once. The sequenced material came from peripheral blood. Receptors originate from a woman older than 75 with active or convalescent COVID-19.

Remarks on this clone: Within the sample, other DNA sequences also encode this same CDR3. The CDR3 bases are TGTGCCACCAGCAGAGACAGGGCCCAAGAGACCCAGTACTTC. Protein sequence: CATSRDRAQETQYF. This chain links TRBV15 with TRBJ2-5; possibly TRBD1 for D (5 bases). The germline CDR1 and CDR2 sequences are LNHNV and YYDKDF (reference sequence). Trimming pared 0 bases from V and 1 base from J, leaving 6 bases between. The CDR3 is 14 residues long.

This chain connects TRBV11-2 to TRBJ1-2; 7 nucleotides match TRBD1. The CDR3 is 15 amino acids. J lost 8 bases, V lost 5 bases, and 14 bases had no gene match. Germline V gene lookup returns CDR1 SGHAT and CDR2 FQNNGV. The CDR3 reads CASSGLGTVASGYTF. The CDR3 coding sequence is TGTGCCAGCAGCGGATTAGGGACAGTGGCAAGCGGCTACACCTTC.

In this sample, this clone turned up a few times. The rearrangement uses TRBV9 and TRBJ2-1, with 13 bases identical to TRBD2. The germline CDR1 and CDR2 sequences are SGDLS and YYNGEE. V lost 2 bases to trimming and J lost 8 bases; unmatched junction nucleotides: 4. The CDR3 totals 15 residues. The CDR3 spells CASSVTSGRYHEQFF. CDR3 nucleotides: TGTGCCAGCAGCGTGACTAGCGGGAGGTACCATGAGCAGTTCTTC.

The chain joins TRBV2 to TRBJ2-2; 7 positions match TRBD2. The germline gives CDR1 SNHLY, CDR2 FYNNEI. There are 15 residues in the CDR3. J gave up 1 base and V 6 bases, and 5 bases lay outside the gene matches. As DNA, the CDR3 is TGTGCCAGCAGGGAACTAGCGCGGAACACCGGGGAGCTGTTTTTT. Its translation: CASRELARNTGELFF.

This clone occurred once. The CDR3 here is CASSSYDLAGVLNEQFF. In nucleotides, the CDR3 is TGTGCCAGCAGTTCTTATGATCTAGCGGGAGTGTTAAATGAGCAGTTCTTC. The chain carries TRBV28 and TRBJ2-1; 10 positions match TRBD2. CDR1 and CDR2 (germline): MDHEN, SYDVKM. Trimming took 4 bases from V and 7 from J; bases not matched to a gene: 13. The CDR3 has 17 residues.

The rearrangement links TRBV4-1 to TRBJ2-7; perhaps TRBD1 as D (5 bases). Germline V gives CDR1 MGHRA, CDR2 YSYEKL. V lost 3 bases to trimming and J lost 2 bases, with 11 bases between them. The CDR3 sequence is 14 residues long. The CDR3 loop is CASSHSQGAYEQYF. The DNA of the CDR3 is TGCGCCAGCAGCCATTCGCAGGGTGCCTACGAGCAGTACTTC.

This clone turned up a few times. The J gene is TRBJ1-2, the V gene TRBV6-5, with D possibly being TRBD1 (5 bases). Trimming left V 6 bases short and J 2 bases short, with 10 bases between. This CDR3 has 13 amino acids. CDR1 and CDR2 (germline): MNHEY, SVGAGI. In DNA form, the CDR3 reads TGTGCCAGCAGGGAGGGGTCCAACTATGGCTACACCTTC. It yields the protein CASREGSNYGYTF.

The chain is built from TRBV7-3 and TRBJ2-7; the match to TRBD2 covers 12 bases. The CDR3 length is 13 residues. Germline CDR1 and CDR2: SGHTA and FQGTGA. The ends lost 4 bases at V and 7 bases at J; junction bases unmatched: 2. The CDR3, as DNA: TGTGCCAGCAGCTCCGGACTAGCGGGAGAGCAGTACTTC. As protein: CASSSGLAGEQYF.

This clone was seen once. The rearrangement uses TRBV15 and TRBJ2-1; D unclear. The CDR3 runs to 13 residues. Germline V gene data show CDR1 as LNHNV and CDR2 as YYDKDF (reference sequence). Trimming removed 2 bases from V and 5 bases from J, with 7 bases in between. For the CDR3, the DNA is TGTGCCACCAGCAGACACCCTAACAATGAGCAGTTCTTC. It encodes CATSRHPNNEQFF.

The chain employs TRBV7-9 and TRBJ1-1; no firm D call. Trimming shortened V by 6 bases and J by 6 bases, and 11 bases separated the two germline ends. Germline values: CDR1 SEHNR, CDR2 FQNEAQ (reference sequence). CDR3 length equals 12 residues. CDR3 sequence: CASRTSGAEAFF. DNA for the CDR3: TGTGCCAGCAGAACCTCCGGGGCTGAAGCTTTCTTT.

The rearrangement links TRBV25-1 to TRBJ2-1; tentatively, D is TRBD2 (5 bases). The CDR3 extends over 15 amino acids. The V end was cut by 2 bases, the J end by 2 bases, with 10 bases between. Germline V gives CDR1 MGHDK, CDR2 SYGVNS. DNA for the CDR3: TGTGCCAGCAGTGAACCCGGGAACACCTACAATGAGCAGTTCTTC. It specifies CASSEPGNTYNEQFF.

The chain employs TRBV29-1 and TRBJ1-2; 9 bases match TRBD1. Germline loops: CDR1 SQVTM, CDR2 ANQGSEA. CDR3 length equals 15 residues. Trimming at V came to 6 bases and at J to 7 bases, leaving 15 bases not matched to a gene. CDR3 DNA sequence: TGCAGCGTCCTTACTTACCGGGACAGGGTCGGTGGCTACACCTTC. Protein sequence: CSVLTYRDRVGGYTF.

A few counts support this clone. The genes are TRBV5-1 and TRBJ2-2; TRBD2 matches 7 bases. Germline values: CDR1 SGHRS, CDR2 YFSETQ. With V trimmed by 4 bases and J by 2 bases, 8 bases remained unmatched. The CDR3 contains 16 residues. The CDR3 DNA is TGCGCCAGCAGCCCACCTAGCGGAAGTAACACCGGGGAGCTGTTTTTT. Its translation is CASSPPSGSNTGELFF.

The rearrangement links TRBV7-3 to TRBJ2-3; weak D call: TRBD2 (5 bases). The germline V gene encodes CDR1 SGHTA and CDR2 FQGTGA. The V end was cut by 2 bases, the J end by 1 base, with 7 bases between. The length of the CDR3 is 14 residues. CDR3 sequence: CASSLDGGTDTQYF. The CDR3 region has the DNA TGTGCCAGCAGCTTAGACGGGGGCACAGATACGCAGTATTTT.

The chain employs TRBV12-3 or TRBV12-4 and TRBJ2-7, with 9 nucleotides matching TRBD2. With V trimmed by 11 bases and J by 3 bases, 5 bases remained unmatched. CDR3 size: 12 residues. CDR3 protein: CAPGLAIYEQYF. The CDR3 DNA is TGTGCCCCCGGACTAGCGATCTACGAGCAGTACTTC.

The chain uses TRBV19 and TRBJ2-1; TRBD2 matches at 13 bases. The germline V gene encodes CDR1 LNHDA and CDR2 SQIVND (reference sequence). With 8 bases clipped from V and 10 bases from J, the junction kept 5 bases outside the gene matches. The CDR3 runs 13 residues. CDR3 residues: CASGGLAGEEQFF. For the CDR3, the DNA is TGTGCCAGTGGAGGACTAGCGGGAGAAGAGCAGTTCTTC.

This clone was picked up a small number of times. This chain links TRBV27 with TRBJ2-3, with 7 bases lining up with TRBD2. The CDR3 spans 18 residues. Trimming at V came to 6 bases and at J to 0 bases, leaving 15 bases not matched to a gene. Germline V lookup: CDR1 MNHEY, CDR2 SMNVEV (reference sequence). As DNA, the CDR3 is TGTGCCAGCAGCTTCCTCTTCTCTAGCGGAGAAAGCACAGATACGCAGTATTTT. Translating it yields CASSFLFSSGESTDTQYF.

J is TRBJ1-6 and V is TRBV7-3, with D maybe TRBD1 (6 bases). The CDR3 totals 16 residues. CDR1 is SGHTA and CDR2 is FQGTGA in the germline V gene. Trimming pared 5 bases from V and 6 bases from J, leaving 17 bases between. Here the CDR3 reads CASSHQRGYCNSPLHF. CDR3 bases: TGTGCCAGCAGCCATCAGAGGGGGTATTGTAATTCACCCCTCCACTTT.

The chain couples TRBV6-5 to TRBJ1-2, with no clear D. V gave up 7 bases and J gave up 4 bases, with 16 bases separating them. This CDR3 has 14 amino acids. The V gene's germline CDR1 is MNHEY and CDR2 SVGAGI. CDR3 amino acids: CASTSDGNRYGYTF. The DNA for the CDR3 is TGTGCCAGCACCTCGGACGGGAACCGCTATGGCTACACCTTC.

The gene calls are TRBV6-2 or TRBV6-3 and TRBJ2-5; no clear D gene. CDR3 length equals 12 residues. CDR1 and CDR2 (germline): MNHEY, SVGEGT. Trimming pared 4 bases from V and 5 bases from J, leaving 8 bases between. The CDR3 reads CASSFYLETQYF. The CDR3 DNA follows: TGTGCCAGCAGTTTCTATCTGGAGACCCAGTACTTC.

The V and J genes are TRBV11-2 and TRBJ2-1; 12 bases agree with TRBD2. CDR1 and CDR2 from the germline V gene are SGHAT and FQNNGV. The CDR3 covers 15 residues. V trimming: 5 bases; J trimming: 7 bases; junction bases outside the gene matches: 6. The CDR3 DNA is TGTGCCAGCAGCCGACTAGCGGGAGATCTGAATGAGCAGTTCTTC. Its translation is CASSRLAGDLNEQFF.

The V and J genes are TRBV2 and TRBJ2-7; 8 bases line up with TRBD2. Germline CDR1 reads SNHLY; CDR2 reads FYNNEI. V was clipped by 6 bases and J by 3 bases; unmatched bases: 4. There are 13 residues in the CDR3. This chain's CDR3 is CASSAGTSYEQYF. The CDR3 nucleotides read TGTGCCAGCAGCGCAGGGACTAGCTACGAGCAGTACTTC. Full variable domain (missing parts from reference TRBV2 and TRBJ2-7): EPEVTQTPSHQVTQMGQEVILRCVPISNHLYFYWYRQILGQKVEFLVSFYNNEISEKSEIFDDQFSVERPDGSNFTLKIRSTKLEDSAMYFCASSAGTSYEQYFGPGTRLTVT.

DNA for the CDR3: TGTGCCAGCAGCGGGAGCGGGAGAGGGTTCTTC. This codes for CASSGSGRGFF. This rearrangement joins TRBV28 to TRBJ2-1, with TRBD2 matching over 8 bases. J was trimmed by 15 bases and V by 6 bases; bases with no gene match: 7. The CDR3 spans 11 residues. Germline CDR1 reads MDHEN; CDR2 reads SYDVKM. The whole variable domain, filled in from reference TRBV28 and TRBJ2-1, reads DVKVTQSSRYLVKRTGEKVFLECVQDMDHENMFWYRQDPGLGLRLIYFSYDVKMKEKGDIPEGYSVSREKKERFSLILESASTNQTSMYLCASSGSGRGFFGPGTRLTVL.

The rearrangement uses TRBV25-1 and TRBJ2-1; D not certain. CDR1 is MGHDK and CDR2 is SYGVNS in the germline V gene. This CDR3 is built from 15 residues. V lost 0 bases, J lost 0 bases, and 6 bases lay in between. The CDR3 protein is CASSEYKSSYNEQFF. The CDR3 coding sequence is TGTGCCAGCAGTGAATACAAGAGCTCCTACAATGAGCAGTTCTTC.

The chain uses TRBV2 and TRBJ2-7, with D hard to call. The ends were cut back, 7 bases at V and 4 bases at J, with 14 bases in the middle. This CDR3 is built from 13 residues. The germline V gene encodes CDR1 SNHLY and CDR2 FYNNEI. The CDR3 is CASKVAEDYEQYF. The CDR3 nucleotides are TGTGCCAGCAAAGTGGCAGAAGATTACGAGCAGTACTTC.